One and the same sample provided the 30 T cell receptor beta chains below, sequenced in a study of sequential checkpoint blockade in melanoma. Regarding treatment: randomized to nivolumab then ipilimumab (arm A) or the reverse (arm B). Clones were sequenced by immunoSEQ multiplex PCR, and TCRdb holds only the in-frame ones, with some missing. The repertoire includes 2,200 or so clones, roughly 61% of them detected once, and 15% sits in the top ten. The input for sequencing was CD8+ T cells sorted from blood (inferred from file names), taken from a patient given nivolumab and ipilimumab in sequence. Receptors originate from a human patient with melanoma. Some clones in this sample may be carry-over from other donors' samples.

The rearrangement uses TRBV2 and TRBJ2-7; D is perhaps TRBD2 (5 bases). Trimming shortened V by 2 bases and J by 5 bases, and 13 bases separated the two germline ends. Germline CDR1 SNHLY, CDR2 FYNNEI. The CDR3 runs 14 residues. The CDR3 DNA sequence: TGTGCCAGCAGTGAATATAACCCCGGGGACGAGCAGTACTTC. Encoded protein: CASSEYNPGDEQYF.

The gene calls are TRBV5-4 and TRBJ1-1, with 7 bases aligning to TRBD1. The CDR3 extends over 12 amino acids. V gave up 2 bases and J gave up 6 bases; unmatched junction bases: 1. Germline CDR1 is SGHNT and CDR2 is YYREEE (reference sequence). The CDR3 region has the DNA TGTGCCAGCAGCTTCGGGACAGCTGAAGCTTTCTTT. Protein sequence: CASSFGTAEAFF.

The V call is TRBV6-1, the J call TRBJ1-2; D unclear. The germline CDR1 and CDR2 sequences are MNHNS and SASEGT. Trimming took 6 bases from V and 6 from J, leaving 8 bases between them. The CDR3 covers 11 residues. CDR3 region: CASSEPDGYTF. CDR3 sequence (DNA): TGTGCCAGCAGCGAACCGGATGGCTACACCTTC.

The rearrangement uses TRBV7-8 and TRBJ1-1; TRBD1 aligns across 11 bases. The V gene end was trimmed by 1 base and the J gene end by 5 bases; junction bases not matched to a gene: 6. CDR1 is SGHVS, CDR2 FQNEAQ, per germline. The CDR3 runs to 16 residues. For the CDR3, the DNA is TGTGCCAGCAGCTTAGGGACAGGGGGCGCGGGGACTGAAGCTTTCTTT. This codes for CASSLGTGGAGTEAFF.

V is TRBV2 and J is TRBJ1-5; 11 bases map to TRBD1. This CDR3 comprises 16 residues. The V segment lost 4 bases and the J segment 6 bases; nucleotides outside the gene matches: 8. CDR1 is SNHLY, CDR2 FYNNEI, per germline. The CDR3 region is CASSGGRDRGFQPQHF. Written as DNA, the CDR3 is TGTGCCAGCAGTGGGGGGCGGGACAGGGGGTTTCAGCCCCAGCATTTT.

This CDR3 reads CAFPSGGFNYGYTF. In nucleotides, the CDR3 is TGTGCCTTCCCCAGCGGGGGGTTTAACTATGGCTACACCTTC. The J gene is TRBJ1-2, the V gene TRBV30; a weak D match, TRBD1 (5 bases). The V end lost 7 bases, the J end lost 1 base, and 16 bases lay between the germline ends. This CDR3 contains 14 residues. Germline V gives CDR1 GTSNPN, CDR2 SVGIG (reference sequence). The variable domain in full, with the rest retrieved from reference TRBV30 and TRBJ1-2, is SQTIHQWPATLVQPVGSPLSLECTVEGTSNPNLYWYRQAAGRGLQLLFYSVGIGQISSEVPQNLSASRPQDRQFILSSKKLLLSDSGFYLCAFPSGGFNYGYTFGSGTRLTVV.

This chain connects TRBV5-1 to TRBJ2-7; 8 nucleotides align to TRBD1. Germline V gene sequence: CDR1 SGHRS, CDR2 YFSETQ. The ends lost 1 base at V and 4 bases at J; junction bases unmatched: 7. The CDR3 loop spans 15 amino acids. The CDR3 DNA reads TGCGCCAGCAGCTTGCCGACAGGGGAAGAATACGAGCAGTACTTC. Protein: CASSLPTGEEYEQYF.

There are a few counts of this clone. J is TRBJ1-6 and V is TRBV6-5, with 10 bases identical to TRBD1. CDR1 and CDR2 (germline): MNHEY, SVGAGI. The CDR3 spans 15 residues. V lost 2 bases and J lost 10; bases outside the gene matches: 5. The CDR3 bases are TGTGCCAGCAGTTACCGGGGACAGGGGAGATCACCCCTCCACTTT. This sequence encodes CASSYRGQGRSPLHF.

The chain has TRBV10-3 and TRBJ1-1; 8 nucleotides agree with TRBD1. CDR3 length: 16 residues. The V and J ends lost 4 bases and 5 bases, in that order; junction bases with no gene match: 12. The V gene's germline CDR1 is ENHRY and CDR2 SYGVKD. CDR3 region: CAISVDRVEFGTEAFF. The CDR3 coding sequence is TGTGCCATCAGTGTGGACAGGGTTGAGTTTGGGACTGAAGCTTTCTTT.

The chain has TRBV30 and TRBJ1-3; 8 bases align to TRBD1. Trimming took 4 bases from V and 2 from J; bases not matched to a gene: 7. Germline loops: CDR1 GTSNPN, CDR2 SVGIG (reference sequence). The CDR3 has 15 residues. The CDR3 loop is CAWTLDRDAGNTIYF. CDR3 DNA: TGTGCCTGGACCTTGGACAGGGACGCTGGAAACACCATATATTTT.

The CDR3 nucleotides are TGTGCCAGCAGCTCTACCGGGACAGGGGGAAATCAGCCCCAGCATTTT. Protein product: CASSSTGTGGNQPQHF. The genes are TRBV5-4 and TRBJ1-5; 11 bases match TRBD1. CDR1 and CDR2 from the germline V gene are SGHNT and YYREEE (reference sequence). This CDR3 is 16 amino acids long. V trimming: 3 bases; J trimming: 4 bases; junction bases outside the gene matches: 6.

The genes are TRBV7-2 and TRBJ2-2; no firm D call. V was trimmed by 4 bases and J by 7 bases, leaving 13 bases between them. This CDR3 spans 14 amino acids. CDR1 SGHTA and CDR2 FQGNSA come from the germline V gene. The CDR3 DNA reads as TGTGCCAGCAGCTCCACGCCAACGGTCGGGGAGCTGTTTTTT. Its protein product is CASSSTPTVGELFF.

The chain combines TRBV4-1 with TRBJ1-1, with D hard to call. The CDR3 has 13 residues. V lost 5 bases to trimming and J lost 0 bases, with 7 bases between them. Germline CDR1 reads MGHRA; CDR2 reads YSYEKL. Written as DNA, the CDR3 is TGCGCCAGCAGCGGCCGCATGAACACTGAAGCTTTCTTT. This encodes CASSGRMNTEAFF.

The chain employs TRBV5-1 and TRBJ1-3, with TRBD1 as a possible D gene (5 bases). Germline-derived CDR1 and CDR2 are SGHRS and YFSETQ. This CDR3 has 15 residues. With 0 bases removed from V and 0 bases from J, the gap between germline ends came to 7 bases. Here the CDR3 DNA reads TGCGCCAGCAGCTTGGCCACAGGCTCTGGAAACACCATATATTTT. Protein sequence: CASSLATGSGNTIYF.

This rearrangement joins TRBV19 to TRBJ1-1; D possibly corresponds to TRBD1 (6 bases). Germline lookup yields CDR1 LNHDA and CDR2 SQIVND (reference sequence). The CDR3 totals 14 residues. Trimming took off 5 bases at V and 6 bases at J, with 16 bases between the two ends. The CDR3 DNA follows: TGTGCCAGTAGTGAAAGACAGGAGCTCGCTGAAGCTTTCTTT. This sequence encodes CASSERQELAEAFF. The full variable domain, its missing parts supplied by reference TRBV19 and TRBJ1-1, is DGGITQSPKYLFRKEGQNVTLSCEQNLNHDAMYWYRQDPGQGLRLIYYSQIVNDFQKGDIAEGYSVSREKKESFPLTVTSAQKNPTAFYLCASSERQELAEAFFGQGTRLTVV.

There are a few counts of this clone. At one of its ends the junction is not consistent with the germline gene, which may arise from a read error. The V and J genes are TRBV5-1 and TRBJ2-7, with no clear D. The germline V gene encodes CDR1 SGHRS and CDR2 YFSETQ. The CDR3 covers 15 residues. CDR3 bases: TGCGCCAGCTGCTTTAGCTTGGCTTCTTCCTACGAGCAGTACTTC. It yields the protein CASCFSLASSYEQYF.

This chain joins TRBV28 and TRBJ1-1, with 8 bases fitting TRBD1. The CDR3 covers 17 residues. Looked up from germline, CDR1 is MDHEN and CDR2 is SYDVKM. V shed 9 bases, J shed 2 bases, and the junction held 17 bases outside the gene matches. CDR3: CASIFLQGALLNTEAFF. CDR3 coding DNA: TGTGCCAGTATATTTCTCCAGGGGGCCTTACTTAACACTGAAGCTTTCTTT.

This chain links TRBV15 with TRBJ1-3; D is uncertain. The CDR3 consists of 15 residues. V was cut by 0 bases and J by 4 bases, with 10 bases left in between. Looked up from germline, CDR1 is LNHNV and CDR2 is YYDKDF (reference sequence). The CDR3 reads CATSRDGSPGNTIYF. CDR3 nucleotides: TGTGCCACCAGCAGAGACGGGTCACCAGGAAACACCATATATTTT.

This chain links TRBV4-3 with TRBJ1-1; D call uncertain. Germline-derived CDR1 and CDR2 are LGHNA and YSLEER. The CDR3 covers 16 residues. Trimming stripped 1 base from V and 6 bases from J, with 18 bases between. In DNA, the CDR3 is TGCGCCAGCAGCCAAGTAGGGATGGAGGGCTGGGCTGAAGCTTTCTTT. This codes for CASSQVGMEGWAEAFF.

V and J are TRBV19 and TRBJ1-2, with D possibly TRBD1 on 6 matching bases. Per the germline V gene, CDR1 is LNHDA and CDR2 is SQIVND (reference sequence). The CDR3 covers 15 residues. V was pared by 4 bases and J by 9 bases, with 21 bases between. In DNA form, the CDR3 reads TGTGCCAGTAGTAAGGGACACCTCGGAGATATTCGCTACACCTTC. It codes for CASSKGHLGDIRYTF.

The chain uses TRBV5-1 and TRBJ1-1; 8 bases line up with TRBD1. The germline CDR1 and CDR2 sequences are SGHRS and YFSETQ. V lost 4 bases, J lost 0 bases, and 5 bases stayed unmatched. This CDR3 is built from 15 residues. The CDR3 here is CASSLGTGMNTEAFF. The CDR3 nucleotides are TGCGCCAGCAGCCTGGGGACAGGCATGAACACTGAAGCTTTCTTT.

This clone was counted only a few times. The V call is TRBV2, the J call TRBJ1-6; 7 bases agree with TRBD1. V shed 2 bases and J 7 bases; nucleotides not matched to a gene: 2. CDR1 SNHLY and CDR2 FYNNEI come from the germline V gene. This CDR3 spans 14 amino acids. The CDR3 is CASSEKGGNSPLHF. CDR3 nucleotides: TGTGCCAGCAGTGAAAAAGGGGGCAATTCACCCCTCCACTTT.

This chain joins TRBV2 and TRBJ1-2; maybe TRBD1 (5 bases). The V and J ends lost 6 bases and 5 bases respectively, with 19 bases between them. This CDR3 spans 15 amino acids. Germline V gives CDR1 SNHLY, CDR2 FYNNEI. DNA of the CDR3: TGTGCCAGCAGCGGCAGACAGAGGCCGAAATATGGCTACACCTTC. This gives the protein CASSGRQRPKYGYTF.

In this sample, this clone turned up a few times. This chain joins TRBV27 and TRBJ1-1, with D possibly matching TRBD1 (5 bases). Germline V gives CDR1 MNHEY, CDR2 SMNVEV (reference sequence). The CDR3 covers 13 residues. V lost 8 bases, J lost 5 bases, and 15 bases lay in between. CDR3 nucleotide sequence: TGTGCCAGCCAACTTCAGGGTCATACTGAAGCTTTCTTT. Encoded protein: CASQLQGHTEAFF.

The chain recombines TRBV9 with TRBJ2-3; D is unresolved. Trimming cost V 0 bases and J 1 base, with 3 bases left between them. In germline, CDR1 is SGDLS, CDR2 YYNGEE. The CDR3 is 13 amino acids. CDR3 coding DNA: TGTGCCAGCAGCGTAGTAGGCACAGATACGCAGTATTTT. It translates to CASSVVGTDTQYF.

About this clone: A far larger clone lies a single base away; this is likely a read error. This CDR3 is also generated by other DNA sequences in the sample. This CDR3 reads CASSQQDNMNTEAFF. As DNA, the CDR3 is TGCGCCAGCAGCCAGCAGGACAACATGAACACTGAAGCTTTCTTT. The chain has TRBV4-1 and TRBJ1-1, with TRBD1 as a possible D gene (5 bases). Looked up from germline, CDR1 is MGHRA and CDR2 is YSYEKL. CDR3 length: 15 residues. The V gene lost 3 bases and the J gene lost 0 bases, with 11 bases spanning the gap.

J is TRBJ2-7 and V is TRBV6-5, with D possibly matching TRBD1 (5 bases). The germline V gene has CDR1 MNHEY and CDR2 SVGAGI. This CDR3 comprises 13 residues. V was cut by 0 bases and J by 3 bases, with 6 bases left in between. As DNA, the CDR3 is TGTGCCAGCAGTTACTCCAGGGTCTACGAGCAGTACTTC. This translates into CASSYSRVYEQYF.

The chain joins TRBV27 to TRBJ2-1, with TRBD1 matching 9 bases. The CDR3 spans 15 residues. V was clipped by 2 bases and J by 4 bases; unmatched bases: 3. The germline V gene has CDR1 MNHEY and CDR2 SMNVEV (reference sequence). The CDR3 coding sequence is TGTGCCAGCAGTTTAGGGACAGGGTTTTACAATGAGCAGTTCTTC. Translating gives CASSLGTGFYNEQFF.

This clone occurred a few times. The chain carries TRBV5-6 and TRBJ2-7; a possible D gene is TRBD2 (6 bases). The length of the CDR3 is 16 residues. Trimming removed 1 base from V and 0 bases from J, with 14 bases in between. Germline CDR1 is SGHDT and CDR2 is YYEEEE. DNA of the CDR3: TGTGCCAGCAGCTTGTTTGCGGGGCTTAACTCCTACGAGCAGTACTTC. It is translated as CASSLFAGLNSYEQYF.

A few counts support this clone. V and J are TRBV4-3 and TRBJ2-1, with 9 bases lining up with TRBD2. This CDR3 is 17 amino acids long. Losses at the gene ends were 0 bases for V and 7 bases for J; bases not matched to a gene: 10. CDR1 is LGHNA and CDR2 is YSLEER in the germline V gene. The CDR3 DNA reads as TGCGCCAGCAGCCAAGATTTTGGCGGGGGGGCTTGGAATGAGCAGTTCTTC. Protein product: CASSQDFGGGAWNEQFF.